The 25 T cell receptor beta chains below all came from one sample that was sequenced in a study of blood T cell repertoires in COVID-19. Clones were sequenced by immunoSEQ multiplex PCR, and TCRdb holds only the in-frame ones, with some missing. The data show some 75,000 clones, with roughly 91% seen just once and approximately 0.59% held by the top ten. The material sequenced was peripheral blood. Receptors originate from a man in his fifties or sixties with acute or convalescent COVID-19.

This chain links TRBV5-6 with TRBJ2-3; 14 bases agree with TRBD2. The CDR3 is 19 residues long. Germline CDR1 SGHDT, CDR2 YYEEEE. V shed 4 bases, J shed 1 base, and the junction held 11 bases outside the gene matches. The CDR3 sequence is CASSPPGTSGRWGTDTQYF. CDR3 nucleotide sequence: TGTGCCAGCAGCCCACCCGGGACTAGCGGGAGATGGGGCACAGATACGCAGTATTTT.

This clone appeared once. This chain uses TRBV19 with TRBJ1-6; weak D call: TRBD1 (5 bases). The V gene's germline CDR1 is LNHDA and CDR2 SQIVND (reference sequence). There are 14 residues in the CDR3. With 7 bases removed from V and 13 bases from J, the gap between germline ends came to 20 bases. The CDR3 reads CASTDTALGSPLHF. CDR3 nucleotides: TGTGCCAGTACGGACACGGCCCTTGGTTCGCCCCTCCACTTT.

The rearrangement uses TRBV6-6 and TRBJ2-2; possible D gene TRBD1, 5 bases. Germline V CDR1 and CDR2: MNHNY, SVGAGI (reference sequence). Deletions cut 6 bases from V and 8 bases from J, with 10 bases between. The CDR3 has 12 residues. The CDR3 spells CASSLQGGELFF. The CDR3 bases are TGTGCCAGCAGCCTCCAGGGTGGGGAGCTGTTTTTT.

V usage is TRBV27 and J usage is TRBJ2-3, with D tentatively TRBD1 (5 bases). V was clipped by 5 bases and J by 5 bases, with 8 bases between them. The CDR3 has 12 residues. Germline V gene data show CDR1 as MNHEY and CDR2 as SMNVEV (reference sequence). CDR3 protein: CASSPQGDTQYF. The CDR3 DNA follows: TGTGCCAGCAGTCCTCAGGGAGATACGCAGTATTTT.

This clone appeared once. The V gene is TRBV6-4, the J gene TRBJ1-4; D ambiguous. The ends were cut back, 1 base at V and 0 bases at J, with 12 bases in the middle. Germline values: CDR1 MRHNA, CDR2 SNTAGT. The CDR3 covers 17 residues. The DNA for the CDR3 is TGTGCCAGCAGTGACTTAACTCCCCTAGCAACTAATGAAAAACTGTTTTTT. It translates to CASSDLTPLATNEKLFF.

The chain carries TRBV19 and TRBJ2-3; 7 positions match TRBD2. The CDR3 is 15 amino acids. Germline CDR1 and CDR2: LNHDA and SQIVND (reference sequence). The V gene end was trimmed by 3 bases and the J gene end by 5 bases; junction bases not matched to a gene: 8. The CDR3 loop reads CASSISAGRGDTQYF. Written as DNA, the CDR3 is TGTGCCAGTAGTATCTCCGCGGGGAGGGGAGATACGCAGTATTTT.

In its sample, this clone was seen once. The chain recombines TRBV2 with TRBJ2-1, with no clear D. The CDR3 contains 14 residues. Germline V lookup: CDR1 SNHLY, CDR2 FYNNEI. Trimming removed 2 bases from V and 3 bases from J, with 8 bases in between. The CDR3 sequence is CASSELLNYNEQFF. CDR3 nucleotide sequence: TGTGCCAGCAGTGAACTTCTAAACTACAATGAGCAGTTCTTC.

The chain joins TRBV9 to TRBJ2-3; 8 bases are shared with TRBD1. The J segment lost 0 bases and the V segment lost 3 bases, leaving 6 bases of the junction unmatched. This CDR3 has 16 amino acids. Germline V gene lookup returns CDR1 SGDLS and CDR2 YYNGEE. CDR3 DNA sequence: TGTGCCAGCAGCGGGACAGGGATCCCTAGCACAGATACGCAGTATTTT. Translating gives CASSGTGIPSTDTQYF.

The chain carries TRBV19 and TRBJ1-1; the D is unclear. V was clipped by 0 bases and J by 1 base, with 6 bases between them. The CDR3 has 14 amino acids. Germline CDR1 is LNHDA and CDR2 is SQIVND (reference sequence). The CDR3 sequence is CASSIEGRNTEAFF. CDR3 DNA: TGTGCCAGTAGTATAGAGGGCCGGAACACTGAAGCTTTCTTT.

This clone appeared once. This chain uses TRBV28 with TRBJ1-1; D might be TRBD1 (6 bases). The ends were cut back, 2 bases at V and 6 bases at J, with 13 bases in the middle. The germline CDR1 and CDR2 sequences are MDHEN and SYDVKM. The CDR3 has 14 residues. CDR3 region: CASSLTDRWAEAFF. In nucleotides, the CDR3 is TGTGCCAGCAGTTTAACCGACAGGTGGGCTGAAGCTTTCTTT.

The chain couples TRBV18 to TRBJ2-1; 12 bases are a match to TRBD2. The V segment lost 0 bases and the J segment 4 bases; nucleotides outside the gene matches: 10. This CDR3 has 19 residues. The germline V gene has CDR1 KGHSH and CDR2 LQKENI. The CDR3 sequence: CASSPPRLAGGIQYNEQFF. The DNA for the CDR3 is TGTGCCAGCTCACCACCGAGGCTAGCGGGAGGGATCCAATACAATGAGCAGTTCTTC.

The chain combines TRBV7-7 with TRBJ2-2; D is possibly TRBD2 (5 bases). The CDR3 totals 15 residues. The ends were cut back, 3 bases at V and 5 bases at J, with 13 bases in the middle. Germline V gene lookup returns CDR1 SSHAT and CDR2 FNYEAQ (reference sequence). CDR3 in amino acids: CASSLGSPGTGELFF. In nucleotides, the CDR3 is TGTGCCAGCAGCTTGGGATCCCCGGGGACCGGGGAGCTGTTTTTT.

The CDR3 nucleotides are TGTGCCAGCAGCTTGGTAGGGGGCAAGGACACCGGGGAGCTGTTTTTT. This codes for CASSLVGGKDTGELFF. The rearrangement joins TRBV5-6 to TRBJ2-2, with TRBD1 matching 7 bases. V gave up 0 bases and J gave up 3 bases; unmatched junction bases: 5. Per germline, CDR1 SGHDT and CDR2 YYEEEE. CDR3 length: 16 amino acids.

The chain uses TRBV5-6 and TRBJ1-5; D might be TRBD1 (5 bases). CDR1 is SGHDT, CDR2 YYEEEE, per germline. The V end was cut by 1 base, the J end by 7 bases, with 15 bases between. The CDR3 extends over 15 amino acids. As DNA, the CDR3 is TGTGCCAGCAGCTTGAATTCACGGAGGGGACAGCCCCAGCATTTT. This codes for CASSLNSRRGQPQHF.

The chain joins TRBV5-1 to TRBJ2-5; maybe TRBD1 (5 bases). Trimming shortened V by 0 bases and J by 1 base, and 13 bases separated the two germline ends. The CDR3 totals 16 residues. CDR1 and CDR2 from the germline V gene are SGHRS and YFSETQ. This chain's CDR3 is CASSLALPGAQETQYF. The CDR3 nucleotides are TGCGCCAGCAGCTTGGCCCTGCCTGGGGCCCAAGAGACCCAGTACTTC.

CDR3 region: CASRQTGDNSPLHF. CDR3 sequence (DNA): TGTGCCAGCAGACAGACAGGGGATAATTCACCCCTCCACTTT. V usage is TRBV28 and J usage is TRBJ1-6; 8 nucleotides align to TRBD1. The CDR3 is made up of 14 amino acids. Germline V CDR1 and CDR2: MDHEN, SYDVKM. Trimming removed 6 bases from V and 5 bases from J; junction bases left unmatched: 3.

The rearrangement uses TRBV28 and TRBJ1-1, with D perhaps TRBD1 (6 bases). The germline V gene encodes CDR1 MDHEN and CDR2 SYDVKM. There are 14 residues in the CDR3. The V and J ends lost 3 bases and 5 bases respectively, with 13 bases between them. CDR3 loop: CASSFPDSLTEAFF. CDR3 coding DNA: TGTGCCAGCAGTTTTCCGGACAGTTTAACTGAAGCTTTCTTT.

The J gene is TRBJ2-5, the V gene TRBV7-8, with 9 positions matching TRBD2. Germline loops: CDR1 SGHVS, CDR2 FQNEAQ. The J segment lost 5 bases and the V segment lost 1 base, leaving 8 bases of the junction unmatched. The length of the CDR3 is 16 residues. The CDR3 sequence: CASSLGRRGGRETQYF. Here the CDR3 DNA reads TGTGCCAGCAGCTTAGGGCGGCGGGGGGGCAGGGAGACCCAGTACTTC.

The chain has TRBV18 and TRBJ2-7, with D possibly TRBD2 on 7 matching bases. The germline V and J ends were trimmed by 4 bases and 13 bases, with 26 bases remaining between them. CDR3 length equals 15 residues. Germline CDR1 reads KGHSH; CDR2 reads LQKENI. CDR3 coding DNA: TGTGCCAGCTCACGGGGGGGCACCGGGGCCTTTTTAATCTACTTC. It translates to CASSRGGTGAFLIYF.

The V gene is TRBV24-1, the J gene TRBJ1-2; 7 bases match TRBD1. Germline V gene sequence: CDR1 KGHDR, CDR2 SFDVKD. The trim removed 4 bases at V and 2 bases at J, leaving 6 bases unmatched. The CDR3 contains 15 residues. The CDR3 loop reads CATSETGTDNYGYTF. The CDR3 bases are TGTGCCACCAGTGAAACCGGGACAGACAACTATGGCTACACCTTC.

The sample holds one count of this clone. The chain recombines TRBV5-6 with TRBJ1-4; D is ambiguous. This CDR3 spans 14 amino acids. V shed 0 bases and J shed 4 bases, with 7 bases lying between them. The germline V gene has CDR1 SGHDT and CDR2 YYEEEE. This chain's CDR3 is CASSLGERNEKLFF. CDR3 nucleotides: TGTGCCAGCAGCTTGGGTGAGCGTAATGAAAAACTGTTTTTT.

This chain links TRBV6-4 with TRBJ1-1; the D gene is possibly TRBD1 (6 bases). There are 14 residues in the CDR3. Per the germline V gene, CDR1 is MRHNA and CDR2 is SNTAGT. V was trimmed by 6 bases and J by 0 bases, leaving 11 bases between them. The CDR3 region has the DNA TGTGCCAGCAGGGACAGCTCCATGAACACTGAAGCTTTCTTT. Protein product: CASRDSSMNTEAFF.

The DNA for the CDR3 is TGTGCCAGCAGCTTTCTCGGGTCCTACGAGCAGTACTTC. It codes for CASSFLGSYEQYF. V usage is TRBV5-6 and J usage is TRBJ2-7; D gene uncertain. The CDR3 totals 13 residues. V shed 2 bases and J shed 1 base, with 7 bases lying between them. Germline lookup yields CDR1 SGHDT and CDR2 YYEEEE.

The CDR3 loop reads CASKGTGGAGYNEQFF. The CDR3 DNA reads TGTGCCAGTAAGGGGACAGGGGGCGCGGGATACAATGAGCAGTTCTTC. The chain employs TRBV19 and TRBJ2-1; 12 bases map to TRBD1. The CDR3 is made up of 16 amino acids. The germline gives CDR1 LNHDA, CDR2 SQIVND (reference sequence). V dropped 7 bases and J dropped 4; count of bases not matched to a gene: 8.

V and J are TRBV10-2 and TRBJ1-4; no firm D call. V dropped 7 bases and J dropped 7 bases, with 16 bases sitting between them. CDR3 length: 14 residues. The germline CDR1 and CDR2 sequences are WSHSY and SAAADI. In DNA form, the CDR3 reads TGCGCCAGCACCACGACCCGGGGAAGTGAAAAACTGTTTTTT. This codes for CASTTTRGSEKLFF.